These 19 T cell receptor beta chains share one sample of origin, sequenced in a study of blood T cell repertoires in COVID-19. Assay used: immunoSEQ multiplex PCR; TCRdb lists only in-frame clones, some missing. The sample lists about 68,000 clones, about nine tenths occurring once. Sequencing input: peripheral blood. The receptors come from a man aged 25 to 40 with acute or convalescent COVID-19.

This clone showed up just a few times. This chain connects TRBV4-1 to TRBJ1-5, with 8 nucleotides matching TRBD1. The CDR3 sequence is 14 residues long. Per germline, CDR1 MGHRA and CDR2 YSYEKL. V was clipped by 5 bases and J by 5 bases; unmatched bases: 5. The CDR3 sequence: CASSDLQGDQPQHF. The CDR3 DNA follows: TGCGCCAGCAGCGACCTACAGGGGGATCAGCCCCAGCATTTT.

This chain uses TRBV7-9 with TRBJ2-2, with D tentatively TRBD1 (6 bases). With 11 bases removed from V and 4 bases from J, the gap between germline ends came to 11 bases. The germline V gene encodes CDR1 SEHNR and CDR2 FQNEAQ (reference sequence). This CDR3 is 12 amino acids long. The CDR3 here is CAGQGFTGELFF. In DNA form, the CDR3 reads TGTGCCGGCCAGGGGTTCACCGGGGAGCTGTTTTTT.

V and J are TRBV28 and TRBJ1-3; 7 bases line up with TRBD1. The CDR3 contains 15 residues. CDR1 and CDR2 (germline): MDHEN, SYDVKM. Trimming removed 5 bases from V and 2 bases from J; junction bases left unmatched: 6. The CDR3 sequence is CASSLAGTAGNTIYF. CDR3 DNA sequence: TGTGCCAGCAGTCTAGCCGGGACAGCTGGAAACACCATATATTTT.

The rearrangement joins TRBV6-5 to TRBJ1-1; D gene uncertain. V lost 6 bases to trimming and J lost 4 bases, with 12 bases between them. The germline V gene encodes CDR1 MNHEY and CDR2 SVGAGI. CDR3 length: 13 amino acids. CDR3 amino acids: CASRGSAATEAFF. The CDR3 DNA sequence: TGTGCCAGCAGGGGTTCAGCGGCCACTGAAGCTTTCTTT.

The chain links TRBV7-3 to TRBJ2-2; TRBD2 aligns across 7 bases. V dropped 5 bases and J dropped 0; count of bases not matched to a gene: 9. The CDR3 totals 17 residues. The V gene's germline CDR1 is SGHTA and CDR2 FQGTGA. CDR3 DNA: TGTGCCAGCAGCCTACAGGCACTAGCGCCGAACACCGGGGAGCTGTTTTTT. Translating it yields CASSLQALAPNTGELFF.

The rearrangement joins TRBV5-6 to TRBJ1-1, with 9 bases that match TRBD1. Germline lookup yields CDR1 SGHDT and CDR2 YYEEEE. The CDR3 runs 13 residues. V trimming: 4 bases; J trimming: 5 bases; junction bases outside the gene matches: 3. CDR3 region: CASSDRGSTEAFF. CDR3 DNA sequence: TGTGCCAGCAGCGACAGGGGGTCAACTGAAGCTTTCTTT.

This clone occurred a few times. V usage is TRBV19 and J usage is TRBJ2-6; 7 nucleotides agree with TRBD1. CDR1 LNHDA and CDR2 SQIVND come from the germline V gene (reference sequence). With 5 bases clipped from V and 3 bases from J, the junction kept 7 bases outside the gene matches. The CDR3 is 16 residues long. The CDR3 bases are TGTGCCAGTAGTTTCCAAGGGGGCAGTGGGGCCAACGTCCTGACTTTC. This encodes CASSFQGGSGANVLTF.

The chain uses TRBV6-8 and TRBJ2-6; the D is unclear. The germline gives CDR1 MNHGY, CDR2 SAAAGT. Trimming left V 0 bases short and J 3 bases short, with 15 bases between. The CDR3 has 18 residues. DNA of the CDR3: TGTGCCAGCAGTTACTCGCCTAGAACCGAATATGGGGCCAACGTCCTGACTTTC. This sequence encodes CASSYSPRTEYGANVLTF.

J is TRBJ1-2 and V is TRBV19; 8 bases fit TRBD1. Trimming at V came to 6 bases and at J to 4 bases, leaving 13 bases not matched to a gene. This CDR3 is 16 amino acids long. CDR1 is LNHDA and CDR2 is SQIVND in the germline V gene (reference sequence). The CDR3 nucleotides are TGTGCCAGTAGACATGGGACAGGATCCTCGTTCTATGGCTACACCTTC. Its translation: CASRHGTGSSFYGYTF.

The J gene is TRBJ2-1, the V gene TRBV29-1; tentative D call: TRBD2 (6 bases). The germline V gene has CDR1 SQVTM and CDR2 ANQGSEA. The ends were cut back, 6 bases at V and 5 bases at J, with 14 bases in the middle. The CDR3 is made up of 13 amino acids. The CDR3 is CSVAFGSHNEQFF. CDR3 sequence (DNA): TGCAGCGTCGCCTTCGGGAGCCACAATGAGCAGTTCTTC.

This chain connects TRBV28 to TRBJ1-5, with 8 bases that match TRBD1. V was clipped by 3 bases and J by 5 bases; unmatched bases: 3. Germline values: CDR1 MDHEN, CDR2 SYDVKM. CDR3 size: 14 residues. The CDR3 region is CASSFQGAYQPQHF. Written as DNA, the CDR3 is TGTGCCAGCAGTTTCCAGGGGGCTTATCAGCCCCAGCATTTT.

V gene TRBV24-1 combines with J gene TRBJ2-3; D gene ambiguous. Germline loops: CDR1 KGHDR, CDR2 SFDVKD. The CDR3 is 14 residues long. V dropped 4 bases and J dropped 5 bases, with 12 bases sitting between them. CDR3 amino acids: CATSDPRGGDTQYF. CDR3 DNA: TGTGCCACCAGTGACCCTAGAGGCGGAGATACGCAGTATTTT.

The chain employs TRBV13 and TRBJ2-2; no clear D. The V gene lost 6 bases and the J gene lost 7 bases, with 15 bases spanning the gap. The CDR3 extends over 14 amino acids. Germline CDR1 PRHDT, CDR2 FYEKMQ (reference sequence). CDR3 sequence reads: CASRDPRRGGELFF. As DNA, the CDR3 is TGTGCCAGCAGAGATCCTCGGAGAGGCGGGGAGCTGTTTTTT.

The V and J genes are TRBV12-3 or TRBV12-4 and TRBJ2-2, with a tentative D call TRBD2 (6 bases). V lost 4 bases and J lost 8, with 8 bases in between. The CDR3 loop spans 12 amino acids. The DNA of the CDR3 is TGTGCCAGCAGTTCTAGCGCAGGGGAGCTGTTTTTT. Protein: CASSSSAGELFF.

This sequence joins TRBV28 and TRBJ2-2; 8 bases line up with TRBD1. Trimming cost V 5 bases and J 0 bases; bases outside gene matches: 2. Germline V CDR1 and CDR2: MDHEN, SYDVKM. This CDR3 is 15 amino acids long. In DNA, the CDR3 is TGTGCCAGCAGTAGGACAGGGTCGAACACCGGGGAGCTGTTTTTT. It codes for CASSRTGSNTGELFF.

This clone has a single count. One junction end disagrees with the germline gene, perhaps due to a read error. This sequence joins TRBV11-2 and TRBJ2-1, with D tentatively TRBD1 (5 bases). CDR1 SGHAT and CDR2 FQNNGV come from the germline V gene. CDR3 size: 14 residues. CDR3 sequence (DNA): TGTGCCAGCAGCCCAGGGTTCTCCTACAATGAGCGGTTCTTC. Amino acids: CASSPGFSYNERFF.

This chain uses TRBV6-1 with TRBJ1-3; unclear D gene. CDR1 and CDR2 from the germline V gene are MNHNS and SASEGT. The CDR3 consists of 14 residues. Trimming took off 3 bases at V and 1 base at J, with 7 bases between the two ends. The CDR3 reads CASSEAGSGNTIYF. The CDR3 region has the DNA TGTGCCAGCAGTGAGGCGGGTTCTGGAAACACCATATATTTT.

This clone showed up just a few times. The chain couples TRBV19 to TRBJ1-5; D is uncertain. The CDR3 spans 15 residues. Trimming took off 4 bases at V and 0 bases at J, with 10 bases between the two ends. CDR1 is LNHDA and CDR2 is SQIVND in the germline V gene (reference sequence). The CDR3 loop reads CASSRQVSSNQPQHF. CDR3 DNA: TGTGCCAGTAGTAGGCAGGTGTCTAGCAATCAGCCCCAGCATTTT.

There are a few counts of this clone. The genes are TRBV30 and TRBJ1-4; D ambiguous. V was cut by 1 base and J by 8 bases, with 11 bases left in between. This CDR3 is 13 amino acids long. Per germline, CDR1 GTSNPN and CDR2 SVGIG (reference sequence). The DNA of the CDR3 is TGTGCCTGGAGTGGGGCCCTTCGGGAAAAACTGTTTTTT. It is translated as CAWSGALREKLFF.